This T cell receptor (beta chain) was observed in a study of blood T cells in healthy people across ages. This clonotype was detected only a few times. The antigen remains unidentified. The CDR3 spans 16 residues. CDR1 is MNHEY and CDR2 is SVGEGT in the germline V gene. V was clipped by 5 bases and J by 3 bases; unmatched bases: 10. A second PCR of 7 to 11 cycles used a sample-barcoded 5' primer and a J-beta primer mix. TCRdb re-derived calls from the 5' RACE reads in MiXCR, one entry per CDR3 protein. The top ten hold about 7.7% of the sample, which has some 1.5 million distinct CDR3 sequences, 28% seen once. Findings of the study overall: TCR beta diversity per million T cells fell roughly linearly with age. Aged donors had fewer naive CD4+ cells and lower diversity than long-lived donors. With naive T cell percentage, TCR beta diversity showed a strong correlation.

Total RNA, at least 6 micrograms per sample, was extracted from PBMCs. V usage is TRBV6-2 or TRBV6-3 and J usage is TRBJ2-3, with 8 bases fitting TRBD2. Specimen: blood. The sequence was obtained from a woman under 40 in good health. In DNA, the CDR3 is TGTGCCAGCAGTCGGCGAAGCGGGAGTGGAACAGATACGCAGTATTTT. Its protein is CASSRRSGSGTDTQYF.